This TCR beta chain stems from a study of blood T cell repertoires in COVID-19. Across the whole study: T cells, B-cell-depleted T cells, or PBMCs supplied cDNA or gDNA.

Cohort placement rested on clinical history that participants reported themselves. Recovery meant two consecutive negative NP/OP PCR tests, professional clearance, or resolved symptoms. Generated by immunoSEQ multiplex PCR, the TCRdb table keeps only in-frame clones and is missing some. The data show some 370,000 clones, around 83% seen once. This CDR3 is 15 amino acids long. CDR1 and CDR2 from the germline V gene are MNHEY and SVGAGI. V lost 2 bases, J lost 6 bases, and 7 bases stayed unmatched. The chain combines TRBV6-5 with TRBJ2-7; TRBD1 agrees at 10 bases. Sequencing was done on a sample of PBMCs or T cells enriched from blood (not recorded which). The clonotype originates from a woman in her forties or fifties who had recovered from COVID-19. CDR3 nucleotides: TGTGCCAGCAGTTACCGGGACAGGGGACGGAGCGAGCAGTACTTC. Residues: CASSYRDRGRSEQYF.